Listed below are T cell receptor beta chains from one sample, sequenced in a study of shared clonotypes between healthy human individuals. This table comes from immunoSEQ multiplex PCR, and its TCRdb copy is limited to in-frame clones, with some not included. The sample includes roughly 500,000 clones, about 76% of them seen just once. Sequences were obtained from PBMCs. These receptors were taken from a woman between 40 and 55 years old in good health. Some clones in this sample may be carry-over from other donors' samples. Each CDR3 is given with its conserved first and last residue. Each record gives: J gene, V gene, clone size, D gene, CDR3 DNA, CDR3 protein. The D gene is left open where the match is weak. Only some rows state a clone size, as once, few, many or a class for expanded clones.

>TRBJ2-4|TRBV6-5|-|-
TGTGCCAGCAGTCCCACGTTTAGACAAAACATTCAGTACTTC
CASSPTFRQNIQYF
>TRBJ1-3|TRBV6-5|many|-
TGTGCCAGCTGTCCTTCTGGGGGAAACACCATATATTTT
CASCPSGGNTIYF
>TRBJ1-1|TRBV29-1|-|TRBD1
TGCAGCGTTGCATCGACAGGGGACACTGAAGCTTTCTTT
CSVASTGDTEAFF
>TRBJ2-7|TRBV4-1|many|-
TGCGCCAGCAGCCAAGGCTCGGGTCTCCTGACGGGAGCGAACTACGAGCAGTACTTC
CASSQGSGLLTGANYEQYF
>TRBJ1-5|TRBV28|-|-
TGTGCCAGCAGCATTCATTCAGGTCATAGCAATCAGCCCCAGCATTTT
CASSIHSGHSNQPQHF
>TRBJ2-2|TRBV10-3|-|-
TGTGCCATCAGAGGCCCAGGGACGAACACCGGGGAGCTGTTTTTT
CAIRGPGTNTGELFF
>TRBJ2-7|TRBV11-2|few|TRBD1
TGTGCCAGCAGCTCGTCAGACAGGGCCGATCACGAGCAGTACTTC
CASSSSDRADHEQYF
>TRBJ2-5|TRBV7-6|once|-
TGTGCCAGCAGCTTCCACAGGGATTCTGGAGGGACCCAGTACTTC
CASSFHRDSGGTQYF
>TRBJ1-2|TRBV11-2|once|-
TGTGCCAGCAGCACTAGCGGGCAGGGCGGGGGCTACACCTTC
CASSTSGQGGGYTF
>TRBJ2-1|TRBV5-6|-|TRBD2
TGTGCCAGCAGTACCGGGACTAGCTCCTACAATGAGCAGTTCTTC
CASSTGTSSYNEQFF
>TRBJ1-2|TRBV2|-|-
TGTGCCAGCAGTGAAGCGCTTCAGCTCTATGGCTACACCTTC
CASSEALQLYGYTF
>TRBJ2-3|TRBV15|few|TRBD2
TGTGCCACCAGCAGGGGGACTAGGGTCACAGATACGCAGTATTTT
CATSRGTRVTDTQYF
>TRBJ2-5|TRBV10-3|-|TRBD2
TGTGCCATCAGTTCTAGCGGGACCTCCCAAGAGACCCAGTACTTC
CAISSSGTSQETQYF